What follows describes a single T cell receptor (beta chain). This CDR3 is 14 amino acids long. V was trimmed by 4 bases and J by 3 bases, leaving 13 bases between them. The germline V gene encodes CDR1 MNHEY and CDR2 SVGEGT. A mixed TRB-A/B primer pool amplified rearranged TRB by multiplex touch-down PCR. TCRdb reprocessed the multiplex PCR reads with MiXCR, giving one entry per CDR3 protein. The sample holds about 3,400 distinct CDR3 sequences, about 26% seen once. The source of the sample is a study of T cell repertoires in aging, cancer and after chemotherapy. TCR beta rearrangements were amplified from peripheral blood genomic DNA.

The sequenced sample consisted of blood. This receptor was obtained from a human donor with a solid tumor. The chain carries TRBV6-2 or TRBV6-3 and TRBJ2-7, with D unclear. As DNA, the CDR3 is TGTGCCAGCAGTTCCCGGACGGAAGGCTACGAGCAGTACTTC. It specifies CASSSRTEGYEQYF.